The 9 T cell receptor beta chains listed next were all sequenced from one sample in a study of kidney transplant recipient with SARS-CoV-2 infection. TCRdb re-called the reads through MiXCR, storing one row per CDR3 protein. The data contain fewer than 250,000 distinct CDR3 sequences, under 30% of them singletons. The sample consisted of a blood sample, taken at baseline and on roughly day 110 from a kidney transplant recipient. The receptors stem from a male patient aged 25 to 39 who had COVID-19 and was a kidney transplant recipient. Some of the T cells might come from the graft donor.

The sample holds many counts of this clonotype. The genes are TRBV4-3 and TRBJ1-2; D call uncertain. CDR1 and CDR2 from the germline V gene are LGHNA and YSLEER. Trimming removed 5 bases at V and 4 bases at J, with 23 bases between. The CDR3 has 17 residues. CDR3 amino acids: CASSNRVGRRKTYGYTF. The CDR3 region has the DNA TGCGCCAGCAGCAATCGGGTAGGACGTCGAAAGACCTATGGCTACACCTTC.

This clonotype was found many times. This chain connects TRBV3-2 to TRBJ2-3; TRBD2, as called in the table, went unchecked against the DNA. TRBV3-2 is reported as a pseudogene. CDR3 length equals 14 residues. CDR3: CASSRWEGTDTQYF. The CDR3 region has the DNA TGTGCCAGCAGCCGATGGGAGGGCACAGATACGCAGTATTTT.

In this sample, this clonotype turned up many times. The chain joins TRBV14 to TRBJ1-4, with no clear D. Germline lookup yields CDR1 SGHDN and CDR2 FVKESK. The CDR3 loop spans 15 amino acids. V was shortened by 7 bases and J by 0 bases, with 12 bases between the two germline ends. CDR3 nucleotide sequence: TGTGCCAGCAATTCGGGAGGCGCAACTAATGAAAAACTGTTTTTT. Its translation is CASNSGGATNEKLFF.

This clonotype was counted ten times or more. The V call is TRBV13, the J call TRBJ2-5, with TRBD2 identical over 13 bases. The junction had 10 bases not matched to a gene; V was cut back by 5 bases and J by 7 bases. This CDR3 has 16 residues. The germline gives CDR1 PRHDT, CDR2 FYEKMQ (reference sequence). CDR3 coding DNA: TGTGCCAGCAGCATTGTGACTAGCGGGGGGAATGTGACCCAGTACTTC. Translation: CASSIVTSGGNVTQYF.

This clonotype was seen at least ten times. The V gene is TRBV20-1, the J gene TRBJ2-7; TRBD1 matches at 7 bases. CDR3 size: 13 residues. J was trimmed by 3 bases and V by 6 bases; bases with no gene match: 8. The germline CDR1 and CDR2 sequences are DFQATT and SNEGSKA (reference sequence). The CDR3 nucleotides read TGCAGTGCGGTAGGGGACAGCGACTACGAGCAGTACTTC. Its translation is CSAVGDSDYEQYF.

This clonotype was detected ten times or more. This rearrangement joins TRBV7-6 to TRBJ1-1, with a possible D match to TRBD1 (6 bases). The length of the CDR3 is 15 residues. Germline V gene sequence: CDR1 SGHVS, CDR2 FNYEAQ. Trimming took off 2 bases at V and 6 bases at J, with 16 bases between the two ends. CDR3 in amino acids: CASSLRPDRSAEAFF. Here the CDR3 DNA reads TGTGCCAGCAGCTTACGACCCGACAGGTCAGCTGAAGCTTTCTTT.

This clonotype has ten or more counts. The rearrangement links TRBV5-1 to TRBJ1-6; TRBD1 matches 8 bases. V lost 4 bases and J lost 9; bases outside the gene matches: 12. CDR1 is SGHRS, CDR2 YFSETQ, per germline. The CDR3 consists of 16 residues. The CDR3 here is CASSPVTGQGSSPLHF. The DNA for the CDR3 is TGCGCCAGCAGCCCGGTGACAGGACAGGGCAGTTCACCCCTCCACTTT.

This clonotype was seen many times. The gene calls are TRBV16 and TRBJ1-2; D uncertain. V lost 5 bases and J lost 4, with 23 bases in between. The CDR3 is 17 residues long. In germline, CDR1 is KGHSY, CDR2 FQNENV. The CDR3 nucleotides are TGTGCCAGCAGCACGACAACGGTCGTTAGAAAGACCTATGGCTACACCTTC. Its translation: CASSTTTVVRKTYGYTF.

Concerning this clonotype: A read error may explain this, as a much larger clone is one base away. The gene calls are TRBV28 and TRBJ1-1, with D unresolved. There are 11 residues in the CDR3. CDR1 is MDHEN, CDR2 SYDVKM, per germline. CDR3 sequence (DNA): TGTGGCAGCACGTTTTTAACTGAAGCTTTCTTT. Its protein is CGSTFLTEAFF.